This T cell receptor beta chain was obtained from a study of cytomegalovirus exposure and HLA in healthy donors. Points from the study as a whole: Earlier analysis found most TCR beta V segments productive about 87% or about 30% of the time. Roughly even sequencing depth across donors was the assumption behind the presence/absence analyses. 150 or so TCR beta chains were listed as cytomegalovirus-associated.

The PCR ran on 60 Vbeta and 13 Jbeta primers. Here immunoSEQ multiplex PCR was the method, and the copy in TCRdb shows in-frame clones only, minus some. The sample holds 120,000 to 150,000 clones, 75% to 80% seen once. With 1 base removed from V and 3 bases from J, the gap between germline ends came to 9 bases. The CDR3 has 15 amino acids. Looked up from germline, CDR1 is MNHEY and CDR2 is SMNVEV (reference sequence). About this clone itself: Its specificity is unknown.

This TCR was recovered from a man younger than 35 in good health and CMV-seronegative. The chain carries TRBV27 and TRBJ2-2; D call uncertain. The sequencing sample was made of PBMCs. The CDR3 region is CASSLYGYYTGELFF. The CDR3 nucleotides read TGTGCCAGCAGTTTATACGGGTACTACACCGGGGAGCTGTTTTTT.